The next 23 T cell receptor beta chains were all read from a single sample in a study of control samples from healthy donors and cancer patients. Profiled with immunoSEQ multiplex PCR; TCRdb holds only in-frame clones, not every one. The sample table sets out 150,000 to 200,000 clones. Sequenced: blood. The source is a woman aged 30 to 39 in good health.

V gene TRBV24-1 combines with J gene TRBJ1-5; D not certain. With 9 bases removed from V and 1 base from J, the gap between germline ends came to 9 bases. The germline gives CDR1 KGHDR, CDR2 SFDVKD. The CDR3 covers 13 residues. The CDR3 spells CATQRMSNQPQHF. CDR3 nucleotide sequence: TGTGCCACCCAGCGGATGAGCAATCAGCCCCAGCATTTT.

The chain employs TRBV10-3 and TRBJ2-5; D is possibly TRBD1 (5 bases). The V gene lost 3 bases and the J gene lost 0 bases, with 8 bases spanning the gap. Germline V CDR1 and CDR2: ENHRY, SYGVKD. The CDR3 is 14 residues long. CDR3 nucleotide sequence: TGTGCCATCAGTGAAACAGGCTACCAAGAGACCCAGTACTTC. Protein product: CAISETGYQETQYF.

V and J are TRBV7-9 and TRBJ1-1; D is unclear. CDR1 and CDR2 from the germline V gene are SEHNR and FQNEAQ (reference sequence). The V and J ends lost 2 bases and 11 bases respectively, with 12 bases between them. The CDR3 consists of 12 residues. CDR3 residues: CASSLLGGLAFF. The CDR3 DNA sequence: TGTGCCAGCAGCTTACTTGGAGGTCTGGCTTTCTTT.

The chain's CDR3 is CASRSPGTPNTEAFF. CDR3 DNA: TGTGCCAGCAGATCACCTGGGACACCTAACACTGAAGCTTTCTTT. V and J are TRBV28 and TRBJ1-1; D is possibly TRBD1 (6 bases). Looked up from germline, CDR1 is MDHEN and CDR2 is SYDVKM. The CDR3 totals 15 residues. V was shortened by 6 bases and J by 2 bases, with 16 bases between the two germline ends.

The chain has TRBV11-3 and TRBJ2-7, with D unclear. This CDR3 spans 15 amino acids. Germline V gene lookup returns CDR1 SGHNT and CDR2 YENEEA. The V gene lost 1 base and the J gene lost 6 bases, with 16 bases spanning the gap. DNA of the CDR3: TGTGCCAGCAGCTTAGCAGATGGGTCCTTCGCCGAGCAGTACTTC. The encoded protein is CASSLADGSFAEQYF.

The V call is TRBV7-2, the J call TRBJ1-1; TRBD1 might be the D (6 bases). Between the trimmed V and J ends, which lost 1 base and 5 bases, there was a span of 11 bases. Germline V lookup: CDR1 SGHTA, CDR2 FQGNSA. CDR3 length equals 14 residues. The CDR3 DNA reads TGTGCCAGCAGCTTAGTAGGGGGGCGGACTGAAGCTTTCTTT. This sequence encodes CASSLVGGRTEAFF.

J is TRBJ1-2 and V is TRBV5-4, with D perhaps matching TRBD1 (6 bases). Trimming removed 3 bases from V and 3 bases from J, with 15 bases in between. CDR3 length: 15 residues. Germline V lookup: CDR1 SGHNT, CDR2 YYREEE (reference sequence). The CDR3 spells CASSWGLQGDYGYTF. The CDR3 DNA follows: TGTGCCAGCAGCTGGGGCTTACAGGGAGACTATGGCTACACCTTC.

The chain links TRBV7-2 to TRBJ2-5; 9 bases agree with TRBD1. The length of the CDR3 is 15 residues. V lost 1 base to trimming and J lost 5 bases; unmatched junction nucleotides: 5. CDR1 and CDR2 from the germline V gene are SGHTA and FQGNSA. The CDR3 sequence is CASSLGGQGRETQYF. CDR3 nucleotide sequence: TGTGCCAGCAGCTTAGGTGGACAGGGGCGGGAGACCCAGTACTTC.

The V gene is TRBV4-2, the J gene TRBJ1-4; 7 nucleotides agree with TRBD1. This CDR3 comprises 15 residues. Germline V gene data show CDR1 as LGHNA and CDR2 as YNFKEQ. J was trimmed by 5 bases and V by 4 bases; bases with no gene match: 7. The CDR3 spells CASSPEQGTNEKLFF. DNA for the CDR3: TGTGCCAGCAGCCCGGAACAGGGGACGAATGAAAAACTGTTTTTT.

To note about this clone: The same CDR3 can be traced to other DNA sequences in this sample. This chain uses TRBV18 with TRBJ1-3; TRBD1 is a possible D gene (5 bases). The CDR3 is made up of 14 amino acids. Trimming stripped 6 bases from V and 2 bases from J, with 11 bases between. CDR1 is KGHSH and CDR2 is LQKENI in the germline V gene. CDR3 sequence reads: CASSPGGAGNTIYF. As DNA, the CDR3 is TGTGCCAGCTCGCCTGGGGGTGCTGGAAACACCATATATTTT.

The chain joins TRBV18 to TRBJ1-2; D call uncertain. Germline V lookup: CDR1 KGHSH, CDR2 LQKENI. Trimming took 6 bases from V and 0 from J, leaving 14 bases between them. The CDR3 extends over 15 amino acids. CDR3 protein: CASSPESYTNYGYTF. The CDR3 DNA reads as TGTGCCAGCTCCCCCGAATCTTATACTAACTATGGCTACACCTTC.

The chain couples TRBV4-2 to TRBJ2-7, with D unclear. Deletions cut 1 base from V and 2 bases from J, with 12 bases between. The CDR3 runs 15 residues. Germline V gene lookup returns CDR1 LGHNA and CDR2 YNFKEQ. CDR3 nucleotide sequence: TGTGCCAGCAGCCAAGGCTATTTTGGGGCCTACGAGCAGTACTTC. Translating it yields CASSQGYFGAYEQYF.

The chain is built from TRBV6-5 and TRBJ1-2, with D tentatively TRBD1 (5 bases). CDR1 is MNHEY, CDR2 SVGAGI, per germline. V was cut by 6 bases and J by 5 bases, with 19 bases left in between. The CDR3 has 15 residues. This CDR3 is CASSKITGAFYGYTF. CDR3 DNA sequence: TGTGCCAGCAGCAAAATTACAGGAGCCTTTTATGGCTACACCTTC.

The chain recombines TRBV5-1 with TRBJ1-2; the D gene is possibly TRBD1 (5 bases). In germline, CDR1 is SGHRS, CDR2 YFSETQ. The CDR3 extends over 12 amino acids. V dropped 1 base and J dropped 8 bases, with 9 bases sitting between them. Written as DNA, the CDR3 is TGCGCCAGCAGCTTGCAGGGCAGCGGCTACACCTTC. The encoded protein is CASSLQGSGYTF.

This rearrangement joins TRBV5-1 to TRBJ2-7; D is perhaps TRBD1 (5 bases). CDR1 is SGHRS and CDR2 is YFSETQ in the germline V gene. Trimming removed 2 bases at V and 3 bases at J, with 12 bases between. The CDR3 has 14 amino acids. This CDR3 reads CASSFQGNYYEQYF. CDR3 sequence (DNA): TGCGCCAGCAGCTTCCAGGGAAACTACTACGAGCAGTACTTC.

The chain employs TRBV27 and TRBJ1-2; D uncertain. The V end lost 8 bases, the J end lost 7 bases, and 14 bases lay between the germline ends. Germline V gene lookup returns CDR1 MNHEY and CDR2 SMNVEV (reference sequence). There are 12 residues in the CDR3. The CDR3 spells CASRSYSGGYTF. CDR3 in DNA: TGTGCCAGCCGCTCGTACTCTGGTGGCTACACCTTC.

This chain links TRBV5-5 with TRBJ2-7; 12 bases line up with TRBD1. CDR1 SGHKS and CDR2 YYEKEE come from the germline V gene (reference sequence). V shed 3 bases and J 4 bases; nucleotides not matched to a gene: 2. This CDR3 contains 14 residues. CDR3 sequence reads: CASSWGQGAYEQYF. The CDR3 DNA follows: TGTGCCAGCAGCTGGGGACAGGGGGCGTACGAGCAGTACTTC.

V usage is TRBV30 and J usage is TRBJ1-1; perhaps TRBD1 as D (5 bases). V was shortened by 3 bases and J by 11 bases, with 10 bases between the two germline ends. The CDR3 totals 10 residues. Germline CDR1 reads GTSNPN; CDR2 reads SVGIG (reference sequence). The DNA of the CDR3 is TGTGCCTGGAGCGGGGCGAAGGCTTTCTTT. Translated: CAWSGAKAFF.

As to this clone: Other DNA sequences of this sample code for an identical CDR3. This chain joins TRBV4-3 and TRBJ2-4; D gene ambiguous. CDR1 is LGHNA and CDR2 is YSLEER in the germline V gene. V lost 0 bases and J lost 1, with 7 bases in between. The CDR3 has 15 residues. The CDR3 loop reads CASSQEIRAKNIQYF. DNA of the CDR3: TGCGCCAGCAGCCAAGAGATCCGGGCCAAAAACATTCAGTACTTC.

The rearrangement links TRBV4-1 to TRBJ1-5; 9 bases agree with TRBD1. Germline CDR1 and CDR2: MGHRA and YSYEKL. The CDR3 totals 18 residues. With 2 bases clipped from V and 4 bases from J, the junction kept 12 bases outside the gene matches. CDR3 DNA sequence: TGCGCCAGCAGCCAAAGCGACGCAACAGGGGGCAGAAATCAGCCCCAGCATTTT. Protein sequence: CASSQSDATGGRNQPQHF.

This CDR3 is CASSSQGASGNQPQHF. For the CDR3, the DNA is TGTGCCAGCAGTTCGCAGGGGGCATCTGGCAATCAGCCCCAGCATTTT. V usage is TRBV6-5 and J usage is TRBJ1-5; 8 nucleotides agree with TRBD1. The CDR3 length is 16 residues. The V and J ends lost 4 bases and 2 bases, in that order; junction bases with no gene match: 7. Germline V lookup: CDR1 MNHEY, CDR2 SVGAGI.

This chain uses TRBV25-1 with TRBJ1-4; D ambiguous. The ends were cut back, 0 bases at V and 6 bases at J, with 11 bases in the middle. CDR1 and CDR2 from the germline V gene are MGHDK and SYGVNS. The CDR3 loop spans 15 amino acids. CDR3 bases: TGTGCCAGCAGTGAATATCGGGGAGGGCATGAAAAACTGTTTTTT. It is translated as CASSEYRGGHEKLFF.

The chain has TRBV21-1 and TRBJ1-6; the DNA was not used to check the table's D call, TRBD1. TRBV21-1 is a recognized pseudogene. There are 17 residues in the CDR3. The DNA of the CDR3 is TGTGCCAGCAGCAAGGGCAGGGAAGTATTTGCCAATTCACCCCTCCACTTT. Residues: CASSKGREVFANSPLHF.